This T cell receptor (beta chain) was sequenced for a study of shared clonotypes between healthy human individuals. Whole-study findings and limits: Among non-shared clonotypes, generation probabilities were lower than among those shared by all four donors.

This CDR3 region has 19 residues. Germline CDR1 reads MGHRA; CDR2 reads YSYEKL. Trimming at V came to 0 bases and at J to 6 bases, leaving 11 bases not matched to a gene. Assay: immunoSEQ multiplex PCR; the TCRdb copy retains only in-frame clones and omits some. The data hold some 550,000 clones, with about 97% observed a single time. A word on this clone: Its antigen is not identified.

The sequence came from a young woman in good health. The specimen was naive CD4+ T cells sorted from blood. Indicated subset: CD45RA+ positively selected. V usage is TRBV4-1 and J usage is TRBJ2-1, with TRBD2 matching 13 bases. The CDR3 DNA sequence: TGCGCCAGCAGCCAAGAATCGGGACTAGCGGGGAGGCGGCCCAATGAGCAGTTCTTC. Protein product: CASSQESGLAGRRPNEQFF.